These 7 T cell receptor beta chains came from one sample sequenced in a study of OX40 agonist ivuxolimab in advanced cancers. Assay: immunoSEQ multiplex PCR; the TCRdb copy retains only in-frame clones and omits some. This sample carries approximately 57,000 clones, around four fifths of them seen once, and the ten largest clones take over 0.6%. The starting material was CD4+ or CD8+ T cells sorted from blood, obtained in a trial of the OX40 agonist ivuxolimab. The receptors come from an adult with an advanced solid tumor such as melanoma, head and neck, liver or kidney cancer.

The V gene is TRBV6-1, the J gene TRBJ2-1; D is ambiguous. V was pared by 2 bases and J by 4 bases, with 9 bases between. Germline CDR1 is MNHNS and CDR2 is SASEGT. The CDR3 length is 14 residues. The CDR3 loop is CASSELREYNEQFF. In DNA, the CDR3 is TGTGCCAGCAGTGAACTCCGCGAATACAATGAGCAGTTCTTC.

In DNA, the CDR3 is TGCAGCGTTGAACGGGGGGGTCCCCCCTACGAGCAGTACTTC. Translation: CSVERGGPPYEQYF. The rearrangement uses TRBV29-1 and TRBJ2-7; 8 positions match TRBD2. With 2 bases clipped from V and 2 bases from J, the junction kept 5 bases outside the gene matches. From germline, CDR1 is SQVTM and CDR2 ANQGSEA. This CDR3 spans 14 amino acids.

In the case of this clone: A junction boundary mismatches the germline segment, possibly from a read error. The chain couples TRBV19 to TRBJ1-6; D uncertain. CDR1 is LNHDA, CDR2 SQIVND, per germline (reference sequence). The CDR3 consists of 14 residues. The CDR3 coding sequence is TGTGCCAGTAGTCTAGACCCCAGGAGTTCACCCCTCCACTTT. This encodes CASSLDPRSSPLHF.

The genes are TRBV6-5 and TRBJ2-2; D is ambiguous. In germline, CDR1 is MNHEY, CDR2 SVGAGI. CDR3 size: 14 residues. V was pared by 7 bases and J by 0 bases, with 9 bases between. In nucleotides, the CDR3 is TGTGCCAGCACAAGGAGAACGAACACCGGGGAGCTGTTTTTT. Encoded protein: CASTRRTNTGELFF.

The J gene is TRBJ2-3, the V gene TRBV10-3, with D tentatively TRBD1 or TRBD2 (5 bases each). CDR3 length: 15 residues. The V end lost 6 bases, the J end lost 0 bases, and 13 bases lay between the germline ends. CDR1 ENHRY and CDR2 SYGVKD come from the germline V gene. CDR3 coding DNA: TGTGCCATCAGAGGGACCATGGGAAGCACAGATACGCAGTATTTT. Residues: CAIRGTMGSTDTQYF.

In its sample, this clone was seen once. The rearrangement uses TRBV7-2 and TRBJ2-1; 9 bases are a match to TRBD1. Germline CDR1 and CDR2: SGHTA and FQGNSA. J lost 1 base, V lost 5 bases, and 12 bases had no gene match. The length of the CDR3 is 18 residues. CDR3 region: CASSPRGQGRGSYNEQFF. For the CDR3, the DNA is TGTGCCAGCAGCCCAAGGGGACAGGGAAGAGGGTCCTACAATGAGCAGTTCTTC.

The V and J genes are TRBV19 and TRBJ1-2; the match to TRBD1 covers 8 bases. CDR1 LNHDA and CDR2 SQIVND come from the germline V gene (reference sequence). With 3 bases clipped from V and 8 bases from J, the junction kept 8 bases outside the gene matches. CDR3 length: 14 amino acids. This CDR3 reads CASSIRGQGRGYTF. In DNA form, the CDR3 reads TGTGCCAGTAGTATCCGCGGACAGGGTCGAGGCTACACCTTC.